These 12 T cell receptor beta chains came from one sample sequenced in a study of T cells in Graves' hyperthyroidism and ophthalmopathy. TCR beta CDR3 regions were amplified from RNA. HTBI primers were used for first-round RT-PCR of the TCR CDR3. TCRdb fed the multiplex PCR reads into MiXCR, producing one record per CDR3 protein. The repertoire holds 500,000 to 600,000 distinct CDR3 sequences, with just over 45% as singletons. The sample was peripheral blood or thyroid tissue (not recorded which). All receptors come from a woman in her late teens or twenties with Graves' hyperthyroidism.

The genes are TRBV19 and TRBJ1-4; D remains ambiguous. The CDR3 is 16 amino acids. V lost 7 bases, J lost 5 bases, and 20 bases lay in between. The germline V gene has CDR1 LNHDA and CDR2 SQIVND (reference sequence). The CDR3 spells CASKPGRTSYNEKLFF. For the CDR3, the DNA is TGTGCCAGTAAGCCCGGGCGGACCTCCTACAATGAAAAACTGTTTTTT.

This rearrangement joins TRBV29-1 to TRBJ1-1; 8 bases align to TRBD1. V lost 8 bases to trimming and J lost 7 bases; unmatched junction nucleotides: 15. The CDR3 length is 14 residues. From germline, CDR1 is SQVTM and CDR2 ANQGSEA. The CDR3 reads CSRSKLDRADEAFF. DNA of the CDR3: TGCAGCAGGTCTAAATTGGACAGGGCCGATGAAGCTTTCTTT.

The chain employs TRBV6-1 and TRBJ1-2; TRBD1 matches 7 bases. Trimming took 7 bases from V and 4 from J; bases not matched to a gene: 6. CDR1 and CDR2 (germline): MNHNS, SASEGT. CDR3 length equals 13 residues. Here the CDR3 reads CASKTGIGYGYTF. The CDR3 DNA follows: TGTGCCAGCAAGACAGGGATTGGCTATGGCTACACCTTC.

This clonotype was seen a handful of times. Possible read error: a much larger clone is one base away. This chain uses TRBV2 with TRBJ2-7; 9 bases line up with TRBD1. Per germline, CDR1 SNHLY and CDR2 FYNNEI. V gave up 7 bases and J gave up 3 bases; unmatched junction bases: 10. The CDR3 covers 15 residues. The CDR3 DNA follows: TGTGCCAGCATTCCCGACAGGGGGTTCCGCTACGAGCAGTACTTC. Protein: CASIPDRGFRYEQYF.

This clonotype was observed at least ten times. This chain joins TRBV12-3 or TRBV12-4 and TRBJ1-2; possible D gene TRBD1, 5 bases. Trimming removed 3 bases at V and 1 base at J, with 15 bases between. This CDR3 is built from 16 residues. CDR3 nucleotides: TGTGCCAGCAGTTTCGCAGACAGACACTATAACTATGGCTACACCTTC. Translating gives CASSFADRHYNYGYTF.

For this clonotype: A read error is likely, as this CDR3 ends without the conserved phenylalanine or tryptophan. The limits of the CDR3 on the DNA are not certain, so only TCRdb's listed CDR3 is given. The chain links TRBV7-2 to TRBJ1-3. Per the germline V gene, CDR1 is SGHTA and CDR2 is FQGNSA. The CDR3 is 9 residues long, counting both termini. CDR3 protein: CASSLDLAG.

The chain combines TRBV2 with TRBJ2-2, with D possibly TRBD1 on 5 matching bases. Germline CDR1 reads SNHLY; CDR2 reads FYNNEI. V lost 6 bases to trimming and J lost 15 bases, with 14 bases between them. There are 11 residues in the CDR3. CDR3 coding DNA: TGTGCCAGCAGCCTAAGGGGAAGGTTGTTTTTT. Its protein is CASSLRGRLFF. Supplemented by reference TRBV2 and TRBJ2-2, the full variable domain reads EPEVTQTPSHQVTQMGQEVILRCVPISNHLYFYWYRQILGQKVEFLVSFYNNEISEKSEIFDDQFSVERPDGSNFTLKIRSTKLEDSAMYFCASSLRGRLFFGEGSRLTVL.

The rearrangement links TRBV20-1 to TRBJ2-1; a possible D gene is TRBD2 (6 bases). Per germline, CDR1 DFQATT and CDR2 SNEGSKA (reference sequence). CDR3 length equals 15 residues. V was shortened by 1 base and J by 3 bases, with 13 bases between the two germline ends. CDR3 in amino acids: CSARGPGLDYNEQFF. CDR3 nucleotides: TGCAGTGCTAGAGGGCCGGGACTCGACTACAATGAGCAGTTCTTC.

This clonotype was detected many times. This rearrangement joins TRBV4-2 to TRBJ2-7; TRBD2 matches at 8 bases. The germline CDR1 and CDR2 sequences are LGHNA and YNFKEQ. The CDR3 has 13 amino acids. Germline trimming cut 3 bases from V and 6 bases from J; bases unmatched to any gene: 4. The CDR3 DNA follows: TGTGCCAGCAGCCAGGAGCGGGAGTTCGAGCAGTACTTC. It codes for CASSQEREFEQYF.

This clonotype was seen ten or more times. The rearrangement uses TRBV4-1 and TRBJ1-1; 8 bases fit TRBD1. In germline, CDR1 is MGHRA, CDR2 YSYEKL. The CDR3 has 19 amino acids. Unmatched junction bases numbered 14, after V lost 2 bases and J lost 0 bases. CDR3 in DNA: TGCGCCAGCAGCCAACCCCGGACAGGGCTGGACCACATGAACACTGAAGCTTTCTTT. Translated: CASSQPRTGLDHMNTEAFF.

This clonotype was seen repeatedly, ten times or more. This chain joins TRBV7-2 and TRBJ1-6; 7 bases line up with TRBD1. The CDR3 consists of 17 residues. Germline V lookup: CDR1 SGHTA, CDR2 FQGNSA. Trimming cost V 1 base and J 9 bases; bases outside gene matches: 12. CDR3 in amino acids: CASSLGWHRGKGSPLHF. The CDR3 DNA is TGTGCCAGCAGCTTAGGGTGGCACAGGGGTAAGGGTTCACCCCTCCACTTT.

In its sample, this clonotype was seen many times. The rearrangement links TRBV7-9 to TRBJ2-7; 16 bases match TRBD2. V shed 5 bases and J 5 bases; nucleotides not matched to a gene: 9. Germline V gene sequence: CDR1 SEHNR, CDR2 FQNEAQ (reference sequence). The CDR3 consists of 17 residues. CDR3 residues: CASSRSLGTSGRDEQYF. DNA for the CDR3: TGTGCCAGCAGCCGGTCCCTTGGGACTAGCGGGAGGGACGAGCAGTACTTC.